The 21 T cell receptor beta chains below were found in one sample sequenced in a study of blood T cell repertoires in COVID-19. The assay was immunoSEQ multiplex PCR, and TCRdb's table has in-frame clones only and misses some. The sample holds roughly 250,000 clones, around 85% seen once. Sequencing used PBMCs or T cells enriched from blood (not recorded which). The receptors were gathered from a woman aged 50 to 60 who had recovered from COVID-19.

V gene TRBV6-5 combines with J gene TRBJ1-1; 8 bases are a match to TRBD1. This CDR3 comprises 12 residues. The V gene end was trimmed by 7 bases and the J gene end by 7 bases; junction bases not matched to a gene: 5. Germline values: CDR1 MNHEY, CDR2 SVGAGI. The CDR3 region has the DNA TGTGCCAGCAAAACCGGGACAGGTGAAGCTTTCTTT. This gives the protein CASKTGTGEAFF.

This chain uses TRBV4-2 with TRBJ1-3, with a tentative D call TRBD1 (6 bases). The germline V and J ends were trimmed by 2 bases and 9 bases, with 14 bases remaining between them. This CDR3 contains 14 residues. Germline V CDR1 and CDR2: LGHNA, YNFKEQ. CDR3 nucleotides: TGTGCCAGCAGCCAACCCGACAGGATCAGCACCATATATTTT. This translates into CASSQPDRISTIYF.

There are a few counts of this clone. In DNA form, the CDR3 reads TGCGCCAGCAGCCGGAATGAATGGACAGCCCCAAGGGCAACTAATGAAAAACTGTTTTTT. Its translation: CASSRNEWTAPRATNEKLFF. The gene calls are TRBV4-1 and TRBJ1-4; a possible D gene is TRBD1 (6 bases). V was clipped by 4 bases and J by 0 bases, with 24 bases between them. Per germline, CDR1 MGHRA and CDR2 YSYEKL. The CDR3 has 20 amino acids.

This clone was detected a few times. The CDR3 region has the DNA TGTGCCAGCAGTTTGTATGGGACAGGGGACCGATACGAGCAGTACTTC. Its protein product is CASSLYGTGDRYEQYF. The V and J genes are TRBV27 and TRBJ2-7, with 10 bases identical to TRBD1. This CDR3 has 16 amino acids. CDR1 and CDR2 from the germline V gene are MNHEY and SMNVEV (reference sequence). Trimming cost V 3 bases and J 4 bases; bases outside gene matches: 9.

The chain recombines TRBV2 with TRBJ2-7; TRBD2 matches 7 bases. The V gene end was trimmed by 4 bases and the J gene end by 2 bases; junction bases not matched to a gene: 8. Germline V gene sequence: CDR1 SNHLY, CDR2 FYNNEI. The CDR3 runs 15 residues. The CDR3 coding sequence is TGTGCCAGCAGTGGTGGTCTAGCGGACCCCTACGAGCAGTACTTC. Translated: CASSGGLADPYEQYF.

The chain has TRBV6-5 and TRBJ2-7; no clear D gene. This CDR3 spans 13 amino acids. The V end lost 4 bases, the J end lost 3 bases, and 10 bases lay between the germline ends. Germline-derived CDR1 and CDR2 are MNHEY and SVGAGI. CDR3 residues: CASSLAVGYEQYF. In DNA form, the CDR3 reads TGTGCCAGCAGTTTAGCCGTCGGCTACGAGCAGTACTTC.

As to this clone: The sample holds other DNA sequences that translate to the same CDR3. This rearrangement joins TRBV28 to TRBJ1-2, with D unresolved. The V end lost 4 bases, the J end lost 8 bases, and 8 bases lay between the germline ends. Germline V lookup: CDR1 MDHEN, CDR2 SYDVKM. The CDR3 loop spans 11 amino acids. The DNA for the CDR3 is TGTGCCAGCAGTTCCCCCAGGGGCTACACCTTC. Protein sequence: CASSSPRGYTF.

The DNA for the CDR3 is TGTGCCAGCACATGGGCCGAGCAGTACTTC. Amino acid sequence: CASTWAEQYF. The rearrangement uses TRBV27 and TRBJ2-7, with unresolved D. The CDR3 consists of 10 residues. The germline gives CDR1 MNHEY, CDR2 SMNVEV (reference sequence). The V gene lost 7 bases and the J gene lost 6 bases, with 7 bases spanning the gap.

V gene TRBV2 combines with J gene TRBJ2-2; TRBD1 is a possible D gene (6 bases). The CDR3 length is 14 residues. V dropped 6 bases and J dropped 1 base, with 9 bases sitting between them. Looked up from germline, CDR1 is SNHLY and CDR2 is FYNNEI. The CDR3: CASRRDMNTGELFF. In nucleotides, the CDR3 is TGTGCCAGCAGGAGGGACATGAACACCGGGGAGCTGTTTTTT.

This chain joins TRBV27 and TRBJ2-3; 8 bases align to TRBD2. The CDR3 sequence is 14 residues long. Trimming took 2 bases from V and 6 from J; bases not matched to a gene: 4. CDR1 is MNHEY, CDR2 SMNVEV, per germline (reference sequence). The CDR3 protein is CASSLRTSLDTQYF. DNA for the CDR3: TGTGCCAGCAGTTTACGGACTAGCTTGGATACGCAGTATTTT.

The rearrangement links TRBV7-2 to TRBJ2-7, with 8 positions matching TRBD1. V lost 5 bases and J lost 0; bases outside the gene matches: 3. The germline gives CDR1 SGHTA, CDR2 FQGNSA. CDR3 length: 14 residues. The CDR3 loop is CASSGQGNSYEQYF. The CDR3 DNA is TGTGCCAGCAGCGGACAGGGAAACTCCTACGAGCAGTACTTC.

V usage is TRBV5-6 and J usage is TRBJ1-1; D remains ambiguous. Germline V gives CDR1 SGHDT, CDR2 YYEEEE. The CDR3 has 15 amino acids. V lost 3 bases and J lost 0, with 12 bases in between. The CDR3 coding sequence is TGTGCCAGCAGCTCTCTACAGATTTTGAACACTGAAGCTTTCTTT. It specifies CASSSLQILNTEAFF.

The chain carries TRBV7-6 and TRBJ2-7, with D possibly being TRBD2 (5 bases). The CDR3 length is 13 residues. The germline V gene encodes CDR1 SGHVS and CDR2 FNYEAQ. Trimming cost V 2 bases and J 6 bases, with 11 bases left between them. The CDR3 DNA follows: TGTGCCAGCAGCTTACCGACCGGGATCGAGCAGTACTTC. Amino acids: CASSLPTGIEQYF.

This chain connects TRBV24-1 to TRBJ1-3; unclear D gene. CDR1 and CDR2 (germline): KGHDR, SFDVKD. V dropped 3 bases and J dropped 1 base, with 6 bases sitting between them. The CDR3 is made up of 14 amino acids. The CDR3 region has the DNA TGTGCCACCAGTGATCCGCGTTCTGGAAACACCATATATTTT. This encodes CATSDPRSGNTIYF.

Only a few counts were recorded for this clone. The chain joins TRBV3-1 (or the pseudogene TRBV3-2) to TRBJ2-5; tentatively, D is TRBD2 (6 bases). The CDR3 length is 15 residues. Trimming left V 1 base short and J 5 bases short, with 14 bases between. Germline CDR1 and CDR2: LGHDT and YNNKEL (reference sequence). CDR3 region: CASSQVAGRGETQYF. As DNA, the CDR3 is TGTGCCAGCAGCCAAGTGGCGGGAAGAGGCGAGACCCAGTACTTC.

The gene calls are TRBV5-4 and TRBJ2-5, with D possibly matching TRBD1 (5 bases). V lost 0 bases and J lost 5, with 14 bases in between. The CDR3 is made up of 15 amino acids. Germline loops: CDR1 SGHNT, CDR2 YYREEE (reference sequence). CDR3 DNA sequence: TGTGCCAGCAGCTTGGTACAGGCGGACGGGGAGACCCAGTACTTC. Residues: CASSLVQADGETQYF.

J is TRBJ2-1 and V is TRBV3-1 (or the pseudogene TRBV3-2); TRBD2 is a possible D gene (6 bases). The CDR3 has 14 amino acids. Per the germline V gene, CDR1 is LGHDT and CDR2 is YNNKEL (reference sequence). Trimming stripped 6 bases from V and 6 bases from J, with 15 bases between. The CDR3 bases are TGTGCCAGCAGGCCGAGCCGGGAGTCCAATGAGCAGTTCTTC. It translates to CASRPSRESNEQFF.

J is TRBJ2-2 and V is TRBV3-1 (or the pseudogene TRBV3-2); 14 bases agree with TRBD2. CDR3 length: 16 residues. The J segment lost 6 bases and the V segment lost 1 base, leaving 1 base of the junction unmatched. CDR1 is LGHDT, CDR2 YNNKEL, per germline (reference sequence). The chain's CDR3 is CASSQVGLAGAGELFF. CDR3 bases: TGTGCCAGCAGCCAAGTGGGACTAGCGGGAGCCGGGGAGCTGTTTTTT.

This chain uses TRBV24-1 with TRBJ2-7; D remains unclear. V was cut by 9 bases and J by 7 bases, with 18 bases left in between. CDR1 and CDR2 (germline): KGHDR, SFDVKD. The CDR3 spans 13 residues. CDR3 sequence (DNA): TGTGCCACCCTGCCTCCCTCTCGCCGGGAGCAGTACTTC. Its translation: CATLPPSRREQYF.

The chain joins TRBV28 to TRBJ2-1, with 15 positions matching TRBD2. Germline V CDR1 and CDR2: MDHEN, SYDVKM. Germline trimming cut 5 bases from V and 16 bases from J; bases unmatched to any gene: 9. The CDR3 spans 14 residues. CDR3 residues: CASSTWTSGRALFF. In nucleotides, the CDR3 is TGTGCCAGCAGTACCTGGACTAGCGGGAGGGCCCTTTTCTTC.

This sequence joins TRBV19 and TRBJ1-1; the D is unclear. Germline V gives CDR1 LNHDA, CDR2 SQIVND (reference sequence). Trimming removed 5 bases from V and 0 bases from J, with 10 bases in between. This CDR3 is built from 14 residues. CDR3 nucleotides: TGTGCCAGTAGTTTATTTAGCTTGAACACTGAAGCTTTCTTT. Protein sequence: CASSLFSLNTEAFF.